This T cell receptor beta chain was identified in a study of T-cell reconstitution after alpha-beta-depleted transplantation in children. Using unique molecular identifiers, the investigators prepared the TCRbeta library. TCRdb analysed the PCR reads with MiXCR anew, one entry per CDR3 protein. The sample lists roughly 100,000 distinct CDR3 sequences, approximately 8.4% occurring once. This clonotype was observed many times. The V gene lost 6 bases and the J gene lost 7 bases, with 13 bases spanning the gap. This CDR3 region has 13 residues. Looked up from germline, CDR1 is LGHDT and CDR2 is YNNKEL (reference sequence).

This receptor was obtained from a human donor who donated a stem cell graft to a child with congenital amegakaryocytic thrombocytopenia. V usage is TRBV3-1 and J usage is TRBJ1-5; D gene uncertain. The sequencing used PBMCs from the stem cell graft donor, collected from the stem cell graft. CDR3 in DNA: TGTGCCAGCAGTTCTCAATCAGGACAGCCCCAGCATTTT. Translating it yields CASSSQSGQPQHF.